This TCR beta chain was found in a study of cytomegalovirus exposure and HLA in healthy donors (dated by TCRdb to 2017 to 2019). For context, the study as a whole: An earlier analysis of a few hundred of the donors reported 250 to 300 Gb of sequence data and 95 million to 140 million unique TCR beta sequences obtained from roughly 170 million T cells. The study profiled the T cell repertoires of hundreds of subjects by immunosequencing and related them to cytomegalovirus serostatus. Among roughly 400 genotyped donors of the cohort, an average of about 240,000 unique TCR beta nucleotide sequences were sequenced per donor, 15% to 20% of them non-productive. To predict cytomegalovirus infection status, the study brought together high-throughput TCR immunosequencing, statistical association of individual TCRs with disease status, and machine learning. All discovery cohort repertoires had been generated using a single sequencing platform. The genetic ancestry cluster associated with self-reported Caucasian donors included around 76% of the roughly 400 genotyped donors. Roughly 300 gigabases of sequencing data and about 92 million unique TCR sequences made up an early release that covered fewer than 650 HLA-typed donors. The study aimed to test whether signatures of past pathogen exposure could be identified by cataloging public T cell receptors. A separate validation cohort of about 110 different subjects was used in addition to the 666-subject first cohort. An earlier analysis of some 600 of the donors applied high-throughput TCR beta sequencing to assess whether each TCR beta V gene segment acted as functional or pseudogenic. Typing coverage differed by locus: A, B, C, DRB1 and DQB1 were typed in about 620-640 donors, DQA1 in about 500, DPA1 in over 600, and DPB1 in about 450. The later analysis used no new phenotypic data to find candidate immune exposures, relying instead on TCR beta sequences and their occurrence across donors. Donor age, sex, ethnicity and CMV serostatus were compiled together with the repertoire data. Genome-wide SNP genotypes for about 65% of the roughly 700 donors were used in a later genetic analysis, which treated that subset as a discovery cohort. A later analysis re-analyzed previously published TCR beta repertoires from approximately 670 donors and added high-resolution HLA genotyping to study TCR occurrence patterns. Four to six DR-DQ haplotypes were handled as single units for association and clustering, since linkage in the cohort was strong. Class I and class II HLA loci were covered by the typing at four-digit resolution.

The cohort comprised 710 or so healthy bone marrow donors. At the time of sampling, every cohort member was nominally healthy, though immune exposures that went unrecorded were likely present. CMV serostatus was positive for 289 and negative for about 55% of the roughly 670 cohort members, and was not recorded for this donor. A peripheral blood sample was provided by each donor, and peripheral blood mononuclear cells were used for TCR beta sequencing. Genomic DNA extraction from the blood cell samples was performed with the Qiagen DNeasy Blood Extraction Kit. The germline V gene sets CDR1 to SGHRS and CDR2 to YFSETQ. At the junction V is shortened by 4 bases and J by 1 base, with 12 bases in between. Its CDR3 holds 14 amino acids, cysteine through phenylalanine. The only DNA kept is the CDR3, 42 bases in frame from the first base. Of note for this clone: Its specific antigen is unknown. No clone much larger than this one lies a single base away; base qualities are absent.

Receptor libraries were prepared by the immunoSEQ multiplex PCR assay. The multiplex PCR relied on a mix of 60 forward primers for TCR Vbeta segments and 13 reverse primers for TCR Jbeta segments. Amplification of the CDR3 region of rearranged TCR beta genes was performed with a multiplex PCR assay on genomic DNA. The Illumina HiSeq System was used to sequence the amplified TCR beta libraries as 87-base-pair reads. Per the authors' processing: In a later analysis, 77 million or so unique TCR beta chains were counted across the 650 to 700 repertoires, and roughly 10 million of these chains were shared by at least two donors. Raw reads were error-corrected and collapsed into unique sequences by a nearest-neighbor algorithm in which closely related sequences were merged to remove PCR and sequencing errors. To assign V, D and J gene segments, CDR3 sequences were aligned to IMGT reference sequences. For a sequence to be retained, a match of at least six nucleotides to both a V gene segment and a J gene segment was required. A rearrangement was called productive if the CDR3 had no stop codons and remained in frame with V and J, and every other rearrangement was called non-productive. Following IMGT convention, CDR3 was defined as the stretch from the second conserved V-encoded cysteine up to the conserved J-encoded phenylalanine. In an earlier analysis of around 540 of the donors, sequences lacking an unambiguous match to a single V gene segment were excluded. An earlier analysis of 587 of the donors classified V segments as functional when productive rearrangements were above 56.7% and as segregating when the standard deviation between donors was above 5%. To diagnose cytomegalovirus status from the catalog of TCR beta chain sequences, a statistical classification framework was built. A later analysis assigned V and J genes by comparing TCR nucleotide sequences with IMGT/GENE-DB human TR gene sequences. Using the TCRdist pipeline, a later analysis assigned CDR3 sequences along with most-parsimonious VDJ recombination scenarios. In a later analysis, every TCR beta chain was defined by the combination of its CDR3 amino acid sequence and its V-gene family, and reads without a unique V-gene family were dropped. In a later analysis, several hundred highly shared, low-generation-probability nucleotide sequences were removed to address suspected cross-contamination and a sequencing artifact. A later analysis calculated a clonal expansion index for each public chain from normalized within-repertoire ranks of inferred template counts. Generation probabilities in a later analysis came from a VDJ recombination model fitted to out-of-frame rearrangements, and those results were checked against IGoR. In a later analysis, TCR-TCR, TCR-HLA and TCR-CMV co-occurrence was scored with hypergeometric tests, and a repertoire-size bias correction was applied to TCR pairs. False discovery rates were estimated in a later analysis by permuting HLA or CMV assignments 20 times. A later analysis grouped co-occurring TCRs with DBSCAN, adding TCRdist sequence similarity when clustering within HLA-allele-positive subsets. Repertoires with fewer than 30,000 or more than 120,000 public chains were left out of co-occurrence clustering, as were several repertoires with anomalous nucleotide sharing. In its TCRdb copy, this immuneACCESS table keeps in-frame sequences only and misses some clones. Where compared with another copy, unresolved V genes explain less than half of these, and the others have no known cause. V and J calls and clone size are given by that table; D and trimming were obtained from the DNA. The sample table records approximately 100,000 clones; 74% of these occur just once. Of the sample, 2% to 2.5% falls within the top ten clones.

The research as a whole found: A group of highly shared sequence variants was considered likely to be a technical artifact of the sequencing pipeline. A later genetic analysis reported fewer N-insertions in productive TCRs among donors in an Asian-associated ancestry cluster than the roughly 700-donor mean. V-gene and J-gene trimming of TCR beta chains was associated with a missense DCLRE1C variant in a later genetic analysis, and the association was replicated in an independent cohort. When HLA alleles, especially DR and DQ, strongly co-occurred, attributing TCR associations to individual alleles was difficult. In both the original and validation cohorts, the classifier was reported to diagnose cytomegalovirus status with high specificity and sensitivity. Because counts were too low, some 16 rarely observed V segments, including chromosome 9 orphons, were excluded from the earlier analysis of around 640 of the donors. According to the authors, the approach could potentially be generalized to other disease states and immunological phenotypes. Immune exposure information for the cohort was limited to CMV serostatus. A further reported finding was that TCR beta sequences accurately predicted the HLA-A and HLA-B alleles for most subjects in the first cohort. In a later analysis, several top co-occurrence clusters were reported to appear linked to parvovirus B19, influenza, CMV and Epstein-Barr virus. A few of the identified cytomegalovirus-associated TCR beta chains were confirmed in vitro to be specific for cytomegalovirus antigens. A later analysis found that HLA-associated TCR beta chains were more clonally expanded and had lower generation probabilities than equally common non-associated chains. The study listed 150 to 200 TCR beta chains as associated with cytomegalovirus. Most TCR sequences were seen in very few donors, while some public TCRs were found in many individuals. Presence/absence analyses assumed roughly uniform sequencing depth across donors, an assumption that may not hold. Specific HLA alleles were associated with 15,000 to 20,000 TCR beta sequences at a false discovery rate of 0.05 in a later analysis. Some IMGT-functional V segments, including TRBV6-2 and TRBV6-3, could not be distinguished by the 87-base-pair reads and were therefore excluded. Correlated functional status among segregating V segments might be attributable to linkage disequilibrium, but an unknown experimental factor could not be ruled out. A later analysis found that most CMV-associated TCR beta chains appeared HLA-restricted, with HLA associations seemingly driven largely by CMV exposure. In this cohort, only TCR beta chains were sequenced, and detectable features were limited by the absence of alpha or paired-chain data. Because some donors lacked HLA typing at each locus, the association tests relied only on the typed subset. In a later analysis, the rate of TCR association differed among HLA loci, with DRB1 alleles having the most associated TCRs and HLA-C alleles having the fewest. In an earlier analysis of around 600 of the donors, most TCR beta V segments appeared in productive rearrangements about 90% or about 30% of the time, broadly matching IMGT annotations.

The V and J segments used are TRBV5-1 and TRBJ2-7; tentative D gene TRBD2, with 6 bases matching. The receptor was derived from a human donor in good health. Material: PBMCs. The CDR3: CASSAGRISYEQYF. The DNA reads as follows: TGCGCCAGCAGCGCGGGACGGATATCCTACGAGCAGTACTTC.